The clone carrying this TCR beta chain appeared many times. The antigen is undetermined. Because the library targeted alpha chains, this beta chain is an off-target read whose size means little. Germline assignment: CDR1 SEHNR and CDR2 FQNEAQ (reference sequence). The CDR3 consists of 18 residues. The V gene end was trimmed by 1 base and the J gene end by 1 base; junction bases not matched to a gene: 10. The time point denotes: sample taken at primary tumor resection. A unique molecular identifier was attached to every TCR cDNA molecule. TCRdb re-analysed the 5' RACE reads in MiXCR, keeping a single row per CDR3 protein. The table lists some 5,600 distinct CDR3 sequences, under 5% of them singletons. The entry originates in a study of spatial heterogeneity in lung cancer. Study-level background: Strong correlation linked TCR transcript counts in tumor regions to a T cell module score derived from matched bulk RNA-seq. General study results and limits: It was found that expanded intratumoral alpha and beta TCR counts tracked tumor mutation counts.

Sequenced material: lung tumor tissue, taken at surgery. The genes are TRBV7-9 and TRBJ2-4; TRBD2 matches at 7 bases. The sequence came from a male donor with early-stage non-small cell lung cancer. The CDR3 DNA sequence: TGTGCCAGCAGCTTAGGATTCGGCGGGCGGGGGGCCAAAAACATTCAGTACTTC. Translated: CASSLGFGGRGAKNIQYF. Together with reference TRBV7-9 and TRBJ2-4, the CDR3 gives the full variable domain: DTGVSQNPRHKITKRGQNVTFRCDPISEHNRLYWYRQTLGQGPEFLTYFQNEAQLEKSRLLSDRFSAERPKGSFSTLEIQRTEQGDSAMYLCASSLGFGGRGAKNIQYFGAGTRLSVL.